These T cell receptor beta chains were read from a single sample in a study of T cells after yellow fever vaccination. TCRdb fed the 5' RACE reads into MiXCR, producing one record per CDR3 protein. The sample carries 60,000 to 75,000 distinct CDR3 sequences, over 6.5% recorded once. Sequences were derived from CD8+ T cells sorted from PBMCs, sampled more than 35 days after the first yellow fever vaccination. The receptors were sampled from a man aged 18 to 29 who received the YFV17D yellow fever vaccine. The CDR3 runs from the conserved cysteine through the conserved F or W. A D gene is named only where the DNA matches it firmly. The listing skips clone size in some rows; elsewhere it reads once, few, many or a size class.

abundance: many; j_gene: TRBJ2-1; d_gene: TRBD1; v_gene: TRBV12-3/TRBV12-4; CDR3aa: CASSYRGLATYNEQFF; CDR3nt: TGTGCCAGCAGTTACAGGGGCCTAGCTACCTACAATGAGCAGTTCTTC
abundance: many; j_gene: TRBJ2-1; d_gene: TRBD2; v_gene: TRBV6-1; CDR3aa: CASSAGLAGYEQFF; CDR3nt: TGTGCCAGCAGTGCGGGACTAGCGGGGTATGAGCAGTTCTTC
abundance: few; j_gene: TRBJ2-7; d_gene: TRBD1; v_gene: TRBV5-8; CDR3aa: CASPGQGYEQYF; CDR3nt: TGTGCCAGCCCCGGACAGGGCTACGAGCAGTACTTC
abundance: NA; j_gene: TRBJ2-3; d_gene: NA; v_gene: TRBV13; CDR3aa: CASSLVGGSTDTQYF; CDR3nt: TGTGCCAGCAGCTTAGTAGGGGGAAGCACAGATACGCAGTATTTT
abundance: NA; j_gene: TRBJ1-2; d_gene: NA; v_gene: TRBV20-1; CDR3aa: CSARDPGTLYGYTF; CDR3nt: TGCAGTGCTAGAGATCCCGGGACACTTTATGGCTACACCTTC
abundance: few; j_gene: TRBJ1-1; d_gene: NA; v_gene: TRBV7-9; CDR3aa: CASSPGWGKGTEAFF; CDR3nt: TGTGCCAGCAGCCCCGGCTGGGGGAAAGGAACTGAAGCTTTCTTT
abundance: many; j_gene: TRBJ2-4; d_gene: NA; v_gene: TRBV12-3/TRBV12-4; CDR3aa: CASSFRGIQYF; CDR3nt: TGTGCCAGCAGTTTTCGCGGAATTCAGTACTTC
abundance: many; j_gene: TRBJ2-1; d_gene: NA; v_gene: TRBV5-5; CDR3aa: CASSLLAPEQFF; CDR3nt: TGTGCCAGCAGCTTGCTAGCCCCTGAGCAGTTCTTC
abundance: few; j_gene: TRBJ2-7; d_gene: NA; v_gene: TRBV12-3/TRBV12-4; CDR3aa: CARSIWTHYEQYF; CDR3nt: TGTGCCAGAAGTATTTGGACACACTACGAGCAGTACTTC
abundance: many; j_gene: TRBJ2-1; d_gene: NA; v_gene: TRBV7-3; CDR3aa: CASSSDPIGADIYNEQFF; CDR3nt: TGTGCCAGCAGCTCCGACCCTATAGGAGCGGATATCTACAATGAGCAGTTCTTC
abundance: many; j_gene: TRBJ2-3; d_gene: TRBD2; v_gene: TRBV20-1; CDR3aa: CSAERGATDTQYF; CDR3nt: TGCAGTGCCGAGCGGGGAGCTACAGATACGCAGTATTTT
abundance: few; j_gene: TRBJ1-5; d_gene: NA; v_gene: TRBV2; CDR3aa: CASSETKHPQHF; CDR3nt: TGTGCCAGCAGTGAAACTAAACATCCTCAGCATTTT
abundance: few; j_gene: TRBJ1-6; d_gene: NA; v_gene: TRBV4-1; CDR3aa: CASSQGTATYNSPLHF; CDR3nt: TGCGCCAGCAGCCAAGGAACCGCGACCTATAATTCACCCCTCCACTTT